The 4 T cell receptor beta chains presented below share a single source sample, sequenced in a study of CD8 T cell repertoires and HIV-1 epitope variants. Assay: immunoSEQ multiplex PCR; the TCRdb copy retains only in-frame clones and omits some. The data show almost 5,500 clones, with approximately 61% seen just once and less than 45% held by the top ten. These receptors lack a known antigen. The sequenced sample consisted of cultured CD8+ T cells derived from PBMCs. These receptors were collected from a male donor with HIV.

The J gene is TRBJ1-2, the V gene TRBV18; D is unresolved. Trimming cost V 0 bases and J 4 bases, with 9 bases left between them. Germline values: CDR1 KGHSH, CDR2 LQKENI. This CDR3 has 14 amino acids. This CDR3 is CASSPPDSVYGYTF. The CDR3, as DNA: TGTGCCAGCTCACCACCGGATTCGGTCTATGGCTACACCTTC.

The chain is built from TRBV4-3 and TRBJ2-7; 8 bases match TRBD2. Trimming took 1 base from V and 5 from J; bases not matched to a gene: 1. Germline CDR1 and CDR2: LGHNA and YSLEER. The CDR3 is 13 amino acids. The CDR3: CASSQGTSNEQYF. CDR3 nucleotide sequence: TGCGCCAGCAGCCAAGGGACTAGCAACGAGCAGTACTTC.

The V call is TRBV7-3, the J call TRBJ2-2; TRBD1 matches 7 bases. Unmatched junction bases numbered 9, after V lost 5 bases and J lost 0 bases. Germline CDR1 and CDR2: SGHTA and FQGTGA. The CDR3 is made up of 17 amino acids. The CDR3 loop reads CASSRTRQGANTGELFF. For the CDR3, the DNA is TGTGCCAGCAGCCGAACAAGGCAGGGGGCGAACACCGGGGAGCTGTTTTTT.

The CDR3 nucleotides are TGTGCCACCAGCGGCTCATTCCGGGACAGGGGGCGTACTGAAGCTTTCTTT. Translated, it gives CATSGSFRDRGRTEAFF. V usage is TRBV15 and J usage is TRBJ1-1, with TRBD1 matching 12 bases. Germline V gene lookup returns CDR1 LNHNV and CDR2 YYDKDF (reference sequence). This CDR3 is 17 amino acids long. Germline trimming cut 5 bases from V and 5 bases from J; bases unmatched to any gene: 12.